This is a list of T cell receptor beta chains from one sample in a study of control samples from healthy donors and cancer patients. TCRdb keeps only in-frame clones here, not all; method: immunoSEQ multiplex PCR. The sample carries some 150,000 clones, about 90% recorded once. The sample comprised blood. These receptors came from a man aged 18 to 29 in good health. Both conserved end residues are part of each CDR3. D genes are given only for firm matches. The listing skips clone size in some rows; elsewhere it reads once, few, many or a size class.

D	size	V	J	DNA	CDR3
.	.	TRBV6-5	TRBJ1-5	TGTGCCAGCAGTTATGGGTCGAATCAGCCCCAGCATTTT	CASSYGSNQPQHF
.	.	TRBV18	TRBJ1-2	TGTGCCAGCTCACCGACAGGATCGACTCTCTATGGCTACACCTTC	CASSPTGSTLYGYTF
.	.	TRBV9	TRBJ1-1	TGTGCCAGCAGCCCCCCGGCGCCTGAAGCTTTCTTT	CASSPPAPEAFF
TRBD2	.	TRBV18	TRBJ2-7	TGTGCCAGCTCACCAGCGACTAGCGGGGGAGCCTCCTACGAGCAGTACTTC	CASSPATSGGASYEQYF
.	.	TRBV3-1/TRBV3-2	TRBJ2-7	TGTGCCAGCAGCCCGTGGGGCTACGAGCAGTACTTC	CASSPWGYEQYF
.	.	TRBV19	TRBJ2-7	TGTGCCAGTAGTCGCAACCCGGGACTCCCCCCCCGGGGAGAGCAGTACTTC	CASSRNPGLPPRGEQYF
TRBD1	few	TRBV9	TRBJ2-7	TGTGCCAGCAGCCCCGGGACAGGGGTCTACGAGCAGTACTTC	CASSPGTGVYEQYF
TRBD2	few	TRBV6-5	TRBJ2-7	TGTGCCACTGGACCTAGGCGGGGGGCGTACGAGCAGTACTTC	CATGPRRGAYEQYF
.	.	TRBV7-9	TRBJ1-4	TGTGCCAGCAGCTTAGGGGAACGGCACCTAGTTGCAACTAATGAAAAACTGTTTTTT	CASSLGERHLVATNEKLFF
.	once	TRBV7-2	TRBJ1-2	TGTGCCAGCAGCTTGGGAACCCTCATTGGCTACACCTTC	CASSLGTLIGYTF
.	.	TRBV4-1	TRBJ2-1	TGCGCCAGCAGCCAAGACGGATACAATGAGCAGTTCTTC	CASSQDGYNEQFF
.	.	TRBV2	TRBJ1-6	TGTGCCAGCACTGGACGCCCTAATTCACCCCTCCACTTT	CASTGRPNSPLHF
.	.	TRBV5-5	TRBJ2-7	TGTGCCAGCAGCCGCCCTGACAGGTTGATCTACGAGCAGTACTTC	CASSRPDRLIYEQYF
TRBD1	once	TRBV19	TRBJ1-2	TGTGCCAGTAGTCTCACAGGGACAGGATCCCCCTTCTTC	CASSLTGTGSPFF
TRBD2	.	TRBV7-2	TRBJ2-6	TGTGCCAGCAGCTTTAGCGGGGCCCACTCTGGGGCCAACGTCCTGACTTTC	CASSFSGAHSGANVLTF
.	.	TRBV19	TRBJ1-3	TGTGCCAGTATTAAATCAGTAGGGACGGCTGGAAACACCATATATTTT	CASIKSVGTAGNTIYF
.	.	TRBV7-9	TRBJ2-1	TGTGCCAGCAGTCCTATGGGGGATGAGCAGTTCTTC	CASSPMGDEQFF